This TCR beta chain was recorded in a study of T-cell memory formation after mild COVID-19. TCRdb itself ran the 5' RACE reads through MiXCR, one entry per CDR3 protein. The data hold some 150,000 distinct CDR3 sequences, with about 5.7% observed a single time. In this sample, this clonotype turned up many times. Germline loops: CDR1 SGHTA, CDR2 FQGNSA. The junction had 6 bases not matched to a gene; V was cut back by 1 base and J by 5 bases. This CDR3 has 16 amino acids. Sequencing input: PBMCs or a T cell subset sorted from them (not recorded which). The sequence was collected from an adult woman who had mild COVID-19 (a few samples of this study predate the infection). Cell type and time point are not known. V gene TRBV7-2 combines with J gene TRBJ2-1, with TRBD1 matching 9 bases. The CDR3 DNA sequence: TGTGCCAGCAGCTTAGTAGCGGACAGGGGAAACAATGAGCAGTTCTTC. It yields the protein CASSLVADRGNNEQFF. Together with reference TRBV7-2 and TRBJ2-1, the CDR3 gives the full variable domain: GAGVSQSPSNKVTEKGKDVELRCDPISGHTALYWYRQSLGQGLEFLIYFQGNSAPDKSGLPSDRFSAERTGGSVSTLTIQRTQQEDSAVYLCASSLVADRGNNEQFFGPGTRLTVL.